This TCR beta chain stems from a study of metastatic and nonmetastatic thyroid tumors. Study-wide context: Repertoires were compared across blood and tumor or nodule tissue from malignant and benign thyroid patients. Whole-study findings and limits: In blood and tumor, TCR beta diversity was reportedly significantly higher in malignant thyroid tumors than in benign nodules.

This clone was seen many times. Its target is unknown. Prior to thyroid surgery, none of the patients had received any treatment. This CDR3 has 14 residues. Trimming stripped 2 bases from V and 2 bases from J, with 8 bases between. Germline V CDR1 and CDR2: MNHEY, SVGEGT. Per the original methods: Clinicopathological groups supplied CDR3 differences that were used to build a distant-metastasis classifier for papillary thyroid cancer. TCRdb re-called the PCR reads with MiXCR. These V and J calls are TCRdb output, not the study's own analysis. The sample holds 35,000 to 50,000 clones, less than 20% seen once.

The V and J genes are TRBV6-2 or TRBV6-3 and TRBJ2-3; D gene unclear. Material: tumor tissue. The sequence was obtained from a female donor with papillary thyroid cancer or a benign thyroid nodule (not recorded which). Some clones in this sample may be carry-over from other donors' samples. CDR3 amino acids: CASSYEEVTDTQYF. In nucleotides, the CDR3 is TGTGCCAGCAGTTACGAAGAGGTCACAGATACGCAGTATTTT.